This T cell receptor beta chain was found in a study of cytotoxic CD8 clonotypes in ibrutinib-treated CLL. Assay used: immunoSEQ multiplex PCR; TCRdb lists only in-frame clones, some missing. The data hold 49,000 or so clones, with around half observed a single time. This clone was picked up many times. The CDR3 totals 13 residues. V was shortened by 5 bases and J by 5 bases, with 12 bases between the two germline ends. Germline CDR1 SGHTA, CDR2 FQGNSA. The gene calls are TRBV7-2 and TRBJ1-1; TRBD1 might be the D (6 bases). The sequences come from PBMCs, collected after 12 months of ibrutinib treatment. The sequence came from a human donor with chronic lymphocytic leukemia. CDR3 bases: TGTGCCAGCAGCCCACAGGGACGGACTGAAGCTTTCTTT. The encoded protein is CASSPQGRTEAFF.